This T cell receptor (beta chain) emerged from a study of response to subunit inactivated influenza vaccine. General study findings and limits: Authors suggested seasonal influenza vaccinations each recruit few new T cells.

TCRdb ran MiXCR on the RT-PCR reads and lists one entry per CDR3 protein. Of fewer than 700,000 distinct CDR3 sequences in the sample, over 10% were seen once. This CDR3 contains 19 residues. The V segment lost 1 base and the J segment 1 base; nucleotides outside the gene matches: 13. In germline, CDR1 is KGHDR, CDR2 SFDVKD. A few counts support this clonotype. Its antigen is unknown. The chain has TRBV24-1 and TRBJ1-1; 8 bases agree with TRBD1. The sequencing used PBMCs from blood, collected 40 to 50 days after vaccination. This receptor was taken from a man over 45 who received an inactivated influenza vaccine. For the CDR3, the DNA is TGTGCCACCAGTGATTTAGCGGGCAGGGGGCCCGGAGGGAACACTGAAGCTTTCTTT. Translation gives CATSDLAGRGPGGNTEAFF.